The T cell receptor beta chain under discussion was sequenced for a study of cytomegalovirus exposure and HLA in healthy donors. Study findings and constraints: Reportedly, diagnosis of cytomegalovirus status by the classifier showed high specificity and sensitivity. TCR beta V- and J-gene trimming was later associated with a missense DCLRE1C variant.

As to this clone: Its antigen is unknown.

Primers for the PCR totalled 60 Vbeta and 13 Jbeta. Assay used: immunoSEQ multiplex PCR; TCRdb lists only in-frame clones, some missing. The profile shows some 180,000 clones, around three quarters of them singletons. Germline loops: CDR1 MNHNS, CDR2 SASEGT. CDR3 size: 11 residues. Deletions cut 5 bases from V and 7 bases from J, with 8 bases between. This clonotype was obtained from a woman in her thirties in good health and CMV-seropositive. The sequenced material came from PBMCs. This chain links TRBV6-1 with TRBJ1-2; D gene unclear. The CDR3 DNA is TGTGCCAGCAGTTATGAGGGTGGCTACACCTTC. Protein sequence: CASSYEGGYTF.